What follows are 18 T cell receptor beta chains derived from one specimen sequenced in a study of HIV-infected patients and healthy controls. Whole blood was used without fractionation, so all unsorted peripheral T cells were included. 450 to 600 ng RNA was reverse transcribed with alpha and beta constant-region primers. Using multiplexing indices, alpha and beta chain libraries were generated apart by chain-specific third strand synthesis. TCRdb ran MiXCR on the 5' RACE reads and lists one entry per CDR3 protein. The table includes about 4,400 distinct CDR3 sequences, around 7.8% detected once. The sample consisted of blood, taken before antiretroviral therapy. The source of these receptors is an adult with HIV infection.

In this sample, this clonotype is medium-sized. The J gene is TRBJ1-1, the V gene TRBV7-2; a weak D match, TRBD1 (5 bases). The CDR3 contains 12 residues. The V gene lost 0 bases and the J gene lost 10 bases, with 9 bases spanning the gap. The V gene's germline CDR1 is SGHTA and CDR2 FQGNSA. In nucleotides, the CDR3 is TGTGCCAGCAGCTTAGCGGGGGTGGCAGCTTTCTTT. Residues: CASSLAGVAAFF.

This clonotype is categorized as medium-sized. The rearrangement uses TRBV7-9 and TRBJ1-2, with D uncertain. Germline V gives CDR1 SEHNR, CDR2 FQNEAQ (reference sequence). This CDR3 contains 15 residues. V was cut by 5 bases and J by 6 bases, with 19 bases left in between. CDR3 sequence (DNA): TGTGCCAGCAGCCCGGACTCTACATACCCACATGGCTACACCTTC. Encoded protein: CASSPDSTYPHGYTF.

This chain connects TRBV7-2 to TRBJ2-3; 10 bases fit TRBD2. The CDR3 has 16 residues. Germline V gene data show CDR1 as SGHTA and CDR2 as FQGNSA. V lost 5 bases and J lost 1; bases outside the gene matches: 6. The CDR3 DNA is TGTGCCAGCAGCCAATTAGCGGGAGGAGGCACAGATACGCAGTATTTT. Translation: CASSQLAGGGTDTQYF.

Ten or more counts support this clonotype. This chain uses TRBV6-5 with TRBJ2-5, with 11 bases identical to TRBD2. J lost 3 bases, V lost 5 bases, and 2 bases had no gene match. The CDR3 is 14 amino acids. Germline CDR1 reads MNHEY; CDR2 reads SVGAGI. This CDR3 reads CASSPLAGEETQYF. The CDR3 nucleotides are TGTGCCAGCAGTCCACTAGCGGGAGAAGAGACCCAGTACTTC.

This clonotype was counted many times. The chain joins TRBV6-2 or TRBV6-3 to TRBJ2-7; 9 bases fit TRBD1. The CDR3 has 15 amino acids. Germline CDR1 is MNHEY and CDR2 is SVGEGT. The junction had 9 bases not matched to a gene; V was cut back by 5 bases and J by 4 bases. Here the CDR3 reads CASSHPGTGRYEQYF. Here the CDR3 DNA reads TGTGCCAGCAGTCACCCCGGGACAGGGAGGTACGAGCAGTACTTC.

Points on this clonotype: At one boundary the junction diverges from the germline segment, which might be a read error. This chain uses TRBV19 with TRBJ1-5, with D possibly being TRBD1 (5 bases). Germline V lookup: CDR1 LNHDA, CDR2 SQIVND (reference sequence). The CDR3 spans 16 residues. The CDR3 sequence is CASSMGPRGGNQRQHF. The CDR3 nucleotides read TGTGCCAGTAGTATGGGACCCCGGGGAGGCAATCAGCGCCAGCATTTT.

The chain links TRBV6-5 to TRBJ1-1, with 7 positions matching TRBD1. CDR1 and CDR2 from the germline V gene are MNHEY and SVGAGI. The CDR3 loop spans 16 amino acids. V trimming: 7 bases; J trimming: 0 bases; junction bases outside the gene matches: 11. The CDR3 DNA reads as TGTGCCAGCAACAGGGGAAGGAGGGCCATGAACACTGAAGCTTTCTTT. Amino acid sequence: CASNRGRRAMNTEAFF.

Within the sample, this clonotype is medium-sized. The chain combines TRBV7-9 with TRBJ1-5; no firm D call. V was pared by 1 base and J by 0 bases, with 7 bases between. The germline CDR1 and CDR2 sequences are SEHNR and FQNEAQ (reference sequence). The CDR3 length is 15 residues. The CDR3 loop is CASSLGGYSNQPQHF. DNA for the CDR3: TGTGCCAGCAGCTTAGGGGGTTATAGCAATCAGCCCCAGCATTTT.

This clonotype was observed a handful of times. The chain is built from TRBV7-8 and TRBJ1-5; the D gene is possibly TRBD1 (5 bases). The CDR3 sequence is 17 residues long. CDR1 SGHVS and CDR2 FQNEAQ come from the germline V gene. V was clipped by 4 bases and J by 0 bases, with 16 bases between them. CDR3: CASSSFMGQDSNQPQHF. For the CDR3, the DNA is TGTGCCAGCAGCTCATTTATGGGGCAGGATAGCAATCAGCCCCAGCATTTT.

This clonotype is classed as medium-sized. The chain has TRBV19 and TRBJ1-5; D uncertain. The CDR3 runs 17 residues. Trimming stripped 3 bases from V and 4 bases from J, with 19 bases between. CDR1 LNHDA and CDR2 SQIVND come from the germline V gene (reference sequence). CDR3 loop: CASSIEVTSGVNQPQHF. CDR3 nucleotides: TGTGCCAGTAGTATTGAGGTTACGAGCGGGGTTAATCAGCCCCAGCATTTT.

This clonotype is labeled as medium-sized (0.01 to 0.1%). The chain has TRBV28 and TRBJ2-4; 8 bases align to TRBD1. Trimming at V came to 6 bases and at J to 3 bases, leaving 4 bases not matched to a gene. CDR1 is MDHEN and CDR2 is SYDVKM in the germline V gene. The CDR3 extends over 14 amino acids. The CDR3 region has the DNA TGTGCCAGCAGACCGACAGGGGTCAAAAACATTCAGTACTTC. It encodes CASRPTGVKNIQYF.

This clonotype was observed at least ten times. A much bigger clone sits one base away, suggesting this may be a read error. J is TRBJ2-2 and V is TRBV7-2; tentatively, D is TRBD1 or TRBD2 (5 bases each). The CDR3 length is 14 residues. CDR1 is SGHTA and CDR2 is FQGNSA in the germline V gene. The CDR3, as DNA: TGTGTCAGCAGCTTAGCTGGGGGTCCCGGGGAGCTGTTTTTT. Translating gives CVSSLAGGPGELFF.

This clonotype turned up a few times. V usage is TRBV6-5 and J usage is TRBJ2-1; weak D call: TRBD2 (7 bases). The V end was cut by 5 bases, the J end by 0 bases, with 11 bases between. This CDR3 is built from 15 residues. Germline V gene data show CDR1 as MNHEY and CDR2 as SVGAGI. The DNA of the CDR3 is TGTGCCAGCAGTAGGGGGGGGAGCTCCTACAATGAGCAGTTCTTC. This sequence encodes CASSRGGSSYNEQFF.

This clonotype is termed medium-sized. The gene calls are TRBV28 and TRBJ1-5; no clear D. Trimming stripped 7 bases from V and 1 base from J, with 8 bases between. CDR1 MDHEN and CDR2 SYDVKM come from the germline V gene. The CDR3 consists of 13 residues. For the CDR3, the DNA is TGTGCCAGCAAAATGCGGAGCAATCAGCCCCAGCATTTT. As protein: CASKMRSNQPQHF.

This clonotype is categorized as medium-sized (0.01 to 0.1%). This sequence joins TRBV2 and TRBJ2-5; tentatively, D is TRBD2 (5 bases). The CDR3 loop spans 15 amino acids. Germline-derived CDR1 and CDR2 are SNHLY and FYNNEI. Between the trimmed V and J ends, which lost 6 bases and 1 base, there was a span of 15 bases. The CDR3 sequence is CASRTERSAQETQYF. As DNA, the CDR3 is TGTGCCAGCAGGACTGAGCGGTCGGCCCAAGAGACCCAGTACTTC.

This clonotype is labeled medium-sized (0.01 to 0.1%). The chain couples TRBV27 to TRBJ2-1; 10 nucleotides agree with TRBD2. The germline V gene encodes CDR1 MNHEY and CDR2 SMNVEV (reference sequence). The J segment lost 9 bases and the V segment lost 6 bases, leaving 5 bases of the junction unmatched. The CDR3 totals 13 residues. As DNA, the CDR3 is TGTGCCAGCAGGCCTAGCGGGAGTGGTGAGCAGTTCTTC. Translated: CASRPSGSGEQFF.

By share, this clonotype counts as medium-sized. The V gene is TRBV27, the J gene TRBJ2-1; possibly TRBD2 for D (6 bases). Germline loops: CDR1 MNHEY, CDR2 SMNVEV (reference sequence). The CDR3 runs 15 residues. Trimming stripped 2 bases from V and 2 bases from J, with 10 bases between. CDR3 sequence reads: CASSLNSGAYNEQFF. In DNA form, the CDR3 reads TGTGCCAGCAGTTTAAATAGCGGAGCCTACAATGAGCAGTTCTTC.

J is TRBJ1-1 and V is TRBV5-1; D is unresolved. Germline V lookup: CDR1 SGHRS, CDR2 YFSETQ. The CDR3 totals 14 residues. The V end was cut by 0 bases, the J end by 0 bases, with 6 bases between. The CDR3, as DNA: TGCGCCAGCAGCTTGGCCGTAATGAACACTGAAGCTTTCTTT. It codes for CASSLAVMNTEAFF.